What follows are 16 T cell receptor beta chains derived from one specimen sequenced in a study of T-cell memory formation after mild COVID-19. A single record per CDR3 protein comes from TCRdb applying MiXCR to the 5' RACE reads. Here the sample spans 250,000 to 300,000 distinct CDR3 sequences, about 20% being singletons. What was sequenced was PBMCs or a T cell subset sorted from them (not recorded which). These receptors all stem from a man younger than 30 who had mild COVID-19 (a few samples of this study predate the infection). Cell type and time point are not known.

This clonotype was detected a few times. The chain uses TRBV5-1 and TRBJ2-2; maybe TRBD2 (5 bases). The CDR3 covers 15 residues. V was clipped by 4 bases and J by 4 bases, with 14 bases between them. Germline V lookup: CDR1 SGHRS, CDR2 YFSETQ. The chain's CDR3 is CASSPRELSTGELFF. The CDR3 DNA sequence: TGCGCCAGCAGCCCCCGGGAATTGAGCACCGGGGAGCTGTTTTTT.

This rearrangement joins TRBV7-8 to TRBJ2-3, with D unresolved. V shed 2 bases and J shed 5 bases, with 14 bases lying between them. CDR1 is SGHVS and CDR2 is FQNEAQ in the germline V gene. The CDR3 is made up of 15 amino acids. The CDR3 bases are TGTGCCAGCAGCTTATTAACCCCCGTGAGAGATACGCAGTATTTT. Its translation: CASSLLTPVRDTQYF.

This clonotype was seen ten or more times. The CDR3 is CASSQPGTGGYNEQFF. CDR3 bases: TGCGCCAGCAGCCAACCCGGGACAGGGGGCTACAATGAGCAGTTCTTC. The V and J genes are TRBV4-3 and TRBJ2-1, with 11 bases lining up with TRBD1. V shed 2 bases and J 3 bases; nucleotides not matched to a gene: 3. This CDR3 contains 16 residues. Per germline, CDR1 LGHNA and CDR2 YSLEER.

This clonotype has just a few counts. The gene calls are TRBV12-3 or TRBV12-4 and TRBJ1-1; 9 positions match TRBD1. The CDR3 is 15 amino acids. V shed 6 bases, J shed 3 bases, and the junction held 8 bases outside the gene matches. The chain's CDR3 is CASRILQGADTEAFF. CDR3 coding DNA: TGTGCCAGCAGAATCCTACAGGGGGCGGACACTGAAGCTTTCTTT.

The chain carries TRBV6-5 and TRBJ1-4; 9 bases agree with TRBD1. Germline CDR1 and CDR2: MNHEY and SVGAGI. Losses at the gene ends were 6 bases for V and 6 bases for J; bases not matched to a gene: 8. This CDR3 is 15 amino acids long. DNA of the CDR3: TGTGCCAGCAGACCGTTTTGGGACAGGGATGAAAAACTGTTTTTT. Its translation is CASRPFWDRDEKLFF.

This clonotype was detected only a few times. The chain employs TRBV12-3 or TRBV12-4 and TRBJ2-2, with D possibly being TRBD2 (6 bases). The germline V and J ends were trimmed by 3 bases and 2 bases, with 10 bases remaining between them. The CDR3 length is 15 residues. The CDR3 loop is CASSFAGRNTGELFF. In DNA, the CDR3 is TGTGCCAGCAGTTTTGCGGGGAGAAACACCGGGGAGCTGTTTTTT.

This clonotype was observed at least ten times. The chain's CDR3 is CASSLHREKTQYF. The CDR3 nucleotides read TGTGCCAGCAGCTTACACAGGGAAAAGACCCAGTACTTC. J is TRBJ2-5 and V is TRBV11-2, with a weak D call TRBD1 (6 bases). Germline V gives CDR1 SGHAT, CDR2 FQNNGV. Trimming removed 2 bases at V and 6 bases at J, with 10 bases between. This CDR3 has 13 residues.

This clonotype has only a few counts. V usage is TRBV7-2 and J usage is TRBJ1-2; D gene unclear. This CDR3 has 13 amino acids. Per the germline V gene, CDR1 is SGHTA and CDR2 is FQGNSA. V was trimmed by 4 bases and J by 4 bases, leaving 10 bases between them. The CDR3 sequence: CASSSWGLYGYTF. In nucleotides, the CDR3 is TGTGCCAGCAGCTCCTGGGGTCTCTATGGCTACACCTTC.

The chain combines TRBV6-5 with TRBJ2-1; tentative D call: TRBD2 (6 bases). The CDR3 length is 14 residues. In germline, CDR1 is MNHEY, CDR2 SVGAGI. V lost 7 bases and J 2 bases, leaving 12 bases between the germline ends. The CDR3 nucleotides read TGTGCCAGCAAACCGGGACTCGCCTACAATGAGCAGTTCTTC. Protein product: CASKPGLAYNEQFF.

This chain links TRBV6-6 with TRBJ2-3, with D uncertain. The CDR3 has 12 residues. CDR1 and CDR2 from the germline V gene are MNHNY and SVGAGI (reference sequence). V lost 2 bases, J lost 6 bases, and 6 bases lay in between. The CDR3 is CASSYIRDTQYF. The CDR3 DNA is TGTGCCAGCAGTTACATTCGGGATACGCAGTATTTT.

The CDR3: CASSSVHNQPQHF. In DNA form, the CDR3 reads TGTGCCAGCAGCTCAGTACACAATCAGCCCCAGCATTTT. The chain employs TRBV7-2 and TRBJ1-5; no reliable D call. The CDR3 has 13 amino acids. CDR1 and CDR2 (germline): SGHTA, FQGNSA. The ends were cut back, 4 bases at V and 3 bases at J, with 7 bases in the middle.

The chain links TRBV24-1 to TRBJ2-7, with 7 bases lining up with TRBD1. Losses at the gene ends were 4 bases for V and 3 bases for J; bases not matched to a gene: 11. There are 16 residues in the CDR3. Germline V lookup: CDR1 KGHDR, CDR2 SFDVKD. The CDR3 DNA sequence: TGTGCCACCAGTGACCCGGACAGGCCGCCGGACTACGAGCAGTACGTC. This translates into CATSDPDRPPDYEQYV.

The CDR3, as DNA: TGTGCCAGCAGCCAAGACAGCTCTGGGGCCAACGTCCTGACTTTC. This encodes CASSQDSSGANVLTF. This chain links TRBV4-2 with TRBJ2-6; D is unresolved. CDR1 is LGHNA and CDR2 is YNFKEQ in the germline V gene. V was cut by 0 bases and J by 0 bases, with 3 bases left in between. This CDR3 comprises 15 residues.

V is TRBV4-3 and J is TRBJ1-4; 7 nucleotides agree with TRBD1. This CDR3 has 16 amino acids. The V and J ends lost 0 bases and 8 bases, in that order; junction bases with no gene match: 9. The germline CDR1 and CDR2 sequences are LGHNA and YSLEER. CDR3 bases: TGCGCCAGCAGCCAAGATAGGACGGGACAGCTGGAAAAACTGTTTTTT. This encodes CASSQDRTGQLEKLFF.

The chain has TRBV6-5 and TRBJ2-3; TRBD2 matches at 12 bases. This CDR3 region has 16 residues. The V gene end was trimmed by 0 bases and the J gene end by 3 bases; junction bases not matched to a gene: 1. CDR1 is MNHEY, CDR2 SVGAGI, per germline. In nucleotides, the CDR3 is TGTGCCAGCAGTTACTCGACTAGCGGGGGAACAGATACGCAGTATTTT. Residues: CASSYSTSGGTDTQYF.

Only a few counts were recorded for this clonotype. The chain couples TRBV6-6 to TRBJ1-1, with 7 bases that match TRBD1. V trimming: 0 bases; J trimming: 6 bases; junction bases outside the gene matches: 4. Germline V gene lookup returns CDR1 MNHNY and CDR2 SVGAGI (reference sequence). The CDR3 loop spans 14 amino acids. In DNA form, the CDR3 reads TGTGCCAGCAGTTACTCGAGGGGGCAGGCTGAAGCTTTCTTT. Translation gives CASSYSRGQAEAFF.